Listed below are T cell receptor beta chains from one sample, sequenced in a study of T cells after yellow fever vaccination. TCRdb re-analysed the 5' RACE reads in MiXCR, keeping a single row per CDR3 protein. Among 300,000 to 350,000 distinct CDR3 sequences, approximately 4% were seen once, and the ten largest hold roughly a fifth. The sample was PBMCs, taken 15 days after the yellow fever booster vaccination. These receptors were obtained from a man between 18 and 29 years old who received the YFV17D yellow fever vaccine. The CDR3 runs from the conserved cysteine through the conserved F or W. Fields, in order: V gene, D gene, J gene, clone size, CDR3 DNA, CDR3 protein. A D gene is named only where the DNA matches it firmly. Size is stated for part of the rows, as once, few or many counts, or as a class when the clone is expanded.

V gene: TRBV5-1
D gene: TRBD1
J gene: TRBJ2-7
clone size: few
CDR3 DNA: TGCGCCAGCAGGGGGGGACAGGATGCGGACGAGCAGTACTTC
CDR3 protein: CASRGGQDADEQYF

V gene: TRBV10-3
D gene: -
J gene: TRBJ1-5
clone size: many
CDR3 DNA: TGTGCCATCAGTGACCGGCAGGACGGGCAGCCCCAGCATTTT
CDR3 protein: CAISDRQDGQPQHF

V gene: TRBV6-5
D gene: -
J gene: TRBJ2-2
clone size: -
CDR3 DNA: TGTGCCAGCAGTTACGGCGTCTCGAACACCGGGGAGCTGTTTTTT
CDR3 protein: CASSYGVSNTGELFF

V gene: TRBV30
D gene: -
J gene: TRBJ2-7
clone size: many
CDR3 DNA: TGTGCCTGGAGTTGGGCTTACGAGCAGTACTTC
CDR3 protein: CAWSWAYEQYF

V gene: TRBV4-1
D gene: TRBD1
J gene: TRBJ1-5
clone size: many
CDR3 DNA: TGCGCCAGCAGCCAAGACGGGACAGGGGACGGTCAGCCCCAGCATTTT
CDR3 protein: CASSQDGTGDGQPQHF

V gene: TRBV20-1
D gene: -
J gene: TRBJ1-1
clone size: many
CDR3 DNA: TGCAGTGCTAGACCCAACCTCTCGAACACTGAAGCTTTCTTT
CDR3 protein: CSARPNLSNTEAFF

V gene: TRBV20-1
D gene: -
J gene: TRBJ2-1
clone size: -
CDR3 DNA: TGCAGTGCTAGAGGGGGGAAGAGTGGCGAGCAGTTCTTC
CDR3 protein: CSARGGKSGEQFF

V gene: TRBV9
D gene: -
J gene: TRBJ2-3
clone size: many
CDR3 DNA: TGTGCCAGCAGCGTTTCGAGGACAGATACGCAGTATTTT
CDR3 protein: CASSVSRTDTQYF

V gene: TRBV20-1
D gene: TRBD1
J gene: TRBJ2-5
clone size: many
CDR3 DNA: TGCAGCGACAGGGTAGGACTGGGAGAGACCCAGTACTTC
CDR3 protein: CSDRVGLGETQYF

V gene: TRBV28
D gene: TRBD1
J gene: TRBJ1-5
clone size: few
CDR3 DNA: TGTGCCAGCAGGCTAACGGGACAGAAAGGATTCAATCAGCCCCAGCATTTT
CDR3 protein: CASRLTGQKGFNQPQHF

V gene: TRBV3-1
D gene: -
J gene: TRBJ2-4
clone size: few
CDR3 DNA: TGTGCCAGCAGTCGCCGGACTCGGGGAGACATTCAGTACTTC
CDR3 protein: CASSRRTRGDIQYF

V gene: TRBV4-2
D gene: -
J gene: TRBJ2-5
clone size: many
CDR3 DNA: TGTGCCAGCAGCCAAGGGAGTTACGGCAGCGGAGAAGAGACCCAGTACTTC
CDR3 protein: CASSQGSYGSGEETQYF

V gene: TRBV12-3/TRBV12-4
D gene: -
J gene: TRBJ1-6
clone size: many
CDR3 DNA: TGTGCCAGCAGTTTAGCGACAGGAGGCTCACCCCTCCACTTT
CDR3 protein: CASSLATGGSPLHF

V gene: TRBV20-1
D gene: TRBD1
J gene: TRBJ1-5
clone size: many
CDR3 DNA: TGCAGTGCTAGCCGCACGACAGGGAGTGGGCCCCAGCATTTT
CDR3 protein: CSASRTTGSGPQHF

V gene: TRBV3-1
D gene: -
J gene: TRBJ2-1
clone size: -
CDR3 DNA: TGTGCCAGCAGCCAAGGTCTGATGGTATCCTACAATGAGCAGTTCTTC
CDR3 protein: CASSQGLMVSYNEQFF

V gene: TRBV5-1
D gene: -
J gene: TRBJ1-1
clone size: -
CDR3 DNA: TGCGCCAGCAGCAGATTGGGGGCAGGCACTGAAGCTTTCTTT
CDR3 protein: CASSRLGAGTEAFF

V gene: TRBV7-7
D gene: TRBD1
J gene: TRBJ1-5
clone size: many
CDR3 DNA: TGTGCCAGCACCACTGACAGGGCTCAGCCCCAGCATTTT
CDR3 protein: CASTTDRAQPQHF

V gene: TRBV6-2/TRBV6-3
D gene: TRBD1
J gene: TRBJ1-1
clone size: many
CDR3 DNA: TGTGCCAGCAGTTACTCTTCCAGGGGGGTTCGAATGAACACTGAAGCTTTCTTT
CDR3 protein: CASSYSSRGVRMNTEAFF

V gene: TRBV5-1
D gene: -
J gene: TRBJ2-2
clone size: -
CDR3 DNA: TGCGCCAGCAGCGCGCCCTTGGCAGCCGACACCGGGGAGCTGTTTTTT
CDR3 protein: CASSAPLAADTGELFF

V gene: TRBV29-1
D gene: TRBD1
J gene: TRBJ2-5
clone size: many
CDR3 DNA: TGCAGCGGGGCGACAGGGTACCAAGAGACCCAGTACTTC
CDR3 protein: CSGATGYQETQYF

V gene: TRBV9
D gene: TRBD2
J gene: TRBJ2-1
clone size: few
CDR3 DNA: TGTGCCAGCAGCGGGCGGGGGGGCCTCAATGAGCAGTTCTTC
CDR3 protein: CASSGRGGLNEQFF

V gene: TRBV5-1
D gene: -
J gene: TRBJ1-6
clone size: many
CDR3 DNA: TGCGCCAGCAGCGAACAAGGGCCTTATTCACCCCTCCACTTT
CDR3 protein: CASSEQGPYSPLHF

V gene: TRBV27
D gene: -
J gene: TRBJ2-3
clone size: -
CDR3 DNA: TGTGCCACCCGGTCGGGTCGTAGGGAGGCAGATACGCAGTATTTT
CDR3 protein: CATRSGRREADTQYF

V gene: TRBV5-4
D gene: -
J gene: TRBJ2-1
clone size: -
CDR3 DNA: TGTGCCAGCAGCTTCGGTGGAAGCGGTGAGCAGTTCTTC
CDR3 protein: CASSFGGSGEQFF

V gene: TRBV7-2
D gene: -
J gene: TRBJ2-3
clone size: many
CDR3 DNA: TGTGCCAGCAGCTTAGCCGACTACTATACGCAGTATTTT
CDR3 protein: CASSLADYYTQYF

V gene: TRBV5-1
D gene: TRBD2
J gene: TRBJ2-3
clone size: many
CDR3 DNA: TGCGCCAGCAGCTTCGGGACTAGCGGGGGGACTGATACGCAGTATTTT
CDR3 protein: CASSFGTSGGTDTQYF

V gene: TRBV7-2
D gene: -
J gene: TRBJ2-3
clone size: many
CDR3 DNA: TGTGCCAGCAGCCTAAGGGCCGCGTACCCCCGGGGCACAGATACGCAGTATTTT
CDR3 protein: CASSLRAAYPRGTDTQYF

V gene: TRBV4-3
D gene: TRBD1
J gene: TRBJ2-7
clone size: many
CDR3 DNA: TGCGCCAGCAGTCGAGCCCGGGACAGGGACCTCTACGAGCAGTACTTC
CDR3 protein: CASSRARDRDLYEQYF

V gene: TRBV7-3
D gene: -
J gene: TRBJ1-1
clone size: few
CDR3 DNA: TGTGCCAGCAGCTTAAGCATGAACACTGAAGCTTTCTTT
CDR3 protein: CASSLSMNTEAFF

V gene: TRBV4-3
D gene: TRBD2
J gene: TRBJ2-3
clone size: few
CDR3 DNA: TGCGCCAGCAGTCCCGCGGGAGGCGGCCGAGCGGCAGATACGCAGTATTTT
CDR3 protein: CASSPAGGGRAADTQYF

V gene: TRBV7-3
D gene: TRBD2
J gene: TRBJ2-5
clone size: many
CDR3 DNA: TGTGCCAGCAGCTTACTAGCGGGGGGCGTGGAGACCCAGTACTTC
CDR3 protein: CASSLLAGGVETQYF

V gene: TRBV6-6
D gene: -
J gene: TRBJ2-7
clone size: -
CDR3 DNA: TGTGCCAGCAGTTACACGAGTGGGGGTGGGCGGATTACCTACGAGCAGTACTTC
CDR3 protein: CASSYTSGGGRITYEQYF

V gene: TRBV5-1
D gene: TRBD1
J gene: TRBJ1-1
clone size: many
CDR3 DNA: TGCGCCAGTGCAGCCTCAGGGGGCTATGGGGACACTGAAGCTTTCTTT
CDR3 protein: CASAASGGYGDTEAFF

V gene: TRBV12-3/TRBV12-4
D gene: TRBD1
J gene: TRBJ2-1
clone size: -
CDR3 DNA: TGTGCCAGCAACACCGGGACAGGGAAGGATGAGCAGTTCTTC
CDR3 protein: CASNTGTGKDEQFF

V gene: TRBV12-3/TRBV12-4
D gene: -
J gene: TRBJ1-1
clone size: many
CDR3 DNA: TGTGCCAGCAGTTTAAAACCGGGGGACACTGAAGCTTTCTTT
CDR3 protein: CASSLKPGDTEAFF

V gene: TRBV3-1
D gene: -
J gene: TRBJ2-1
clone size: few
CDR3 DNA: TGTGCCAGCAGCCTTCAGAGCAATGAGCAGTTCTTC
CDR3 protein: CASSLQSNEQFF

V gene: TRBV9
D gene: TRBD2
J gene: TRBJ2-5
clone size: -
CDR3 DNA: TGTGCCAGCAGCGTAGGGGGAGCTAGCGGGGTAACCCAGTACTTC
CDR3 protein: CASSVGGASGVTQYF

V gene: TRBV28
D gene: TRBD1
J gene: TRBJ2-3
clone size: many
CDR3 DNA: TGTGCCAGCAGTTCTGCCGGGACAGACACAGATACGCAGTATTTT
CDR3 protein: CASSSAGTDTDTQYF

V gene: TRBV5-4
D gene: -
J gene: TRBJ2-5
clone size: -
CDR3 DNA: TGTGCCAGCAGCTTGGCTCTAAGCAGGGTTAAGACCCAGTACTTC
CDR3 protein: CASSLALSRVKTQYF

V gene: TRBV6-5
D gene: TRBD1
J gene: TRBJ1-6
clone size: many
CDR3 DNA: TGTGCCAGCAGGTTGACAGGGATTTATAATTCACCCCTCCACTTT
CDR3 protein: CASRLTGIYNSPLHF

V gene: TRBV24-1
D gene: -
J gene: TRBJ2-1
clone size: many
CDR3 DNA: TGTGCCACCAGGGGCACTTTCAATGAGCAGTTCTTC
CDR3 protein: CATRGTFNEQFF

V gene: TRBV5-1
D gene: -
J gene: TRBJ1-1
clone size: many
CDR3 DNA: TGCGCCAGCAGCGCAACCGGGAGTGGGGATGAAGCTTTCTTT
CDR3 protein: CASSATGSGDEAFF